The 5 T cell receptor beta chains given below trace back to one sample, sequenced in a study of blood T cell repertoires in COVID-19. Method: immunoSEQ multiplex PCR; TCRdb's copy keeps in-frame clones and lacks some. The sample lists about 58,000 clones; about 85% were seen once. Material for sequencing was peripheral blood. These receptor sequences come from a woman in her 70s with active COVID-19.

The rearrangement uses TRBV10-3 and TRBJ2-1; 10 bases agree with TRBD2. CDR1 ENHRY and CDR2 SYGVKD come from the germline V gene. V lost 0 bases, J lost 7 bases, and 9 bases stayed unmatched. CDR3 size: 17 residues. The CDR3 nucleotides are TGTGCCATCAGTGAGTCTAAAGCGGGAGGGCCTCTAAATGAGCAGTTCTTC. Protein sequence: CAISESKAGGPLNEQFF.

The J gene is TRBJ1-4, the V gene TRBV5-1, with D unresolved. Trimming stripped 4 bases from V and 5 bases from J, with 18 bases between. This CDR3 is 16 amino acids long. Germline assignment: CDR1 SGHRS and CDR2 YFSETQ. The CDR3 here is CASSAGSGNTNEKLFF. The CDR3, as DNA: TGCGCCAGCAGCGCCGGATCGGGGAATACGAATGAAAAACTGTTTTTT.

The chain recombines TRBV7-2 with TRBJ2-3; 11 nucleotides agree with TRBD2. After removal of 5 bases from V and 4 bases from J, the junction contained 8 bases not matched to a gene. CDR1 is SGHTA and CDR2 is FQGNSA in the germline V gene. This CDR3 contains 16 residues. The CDR3 nucleotides are TGTGCCAGCAGCCCGATAGCGGGAGGGGCGGCAGATACGCAGTATTTT. Translation: CASSPIAGGAADTQYF.

This clone was seen only once. The chain is built from TRBV12-5 and TRBJ2-5, with TRBD1 as a possible D gene (5 bases). Germline loops: CDR1 LGHNT, CDR2 FRNRAP. V was clipped by 7 bases and J by 3 bases, with 15 bases between them. The CDR3 consists of 14 residues. As DNA, the CDR3 is TGTGCTAGTGCCCTTCAGGGTCCCGAAGAGACCCAGTACTTC. Amino acids: CASALQGPEETQYF.

The genes are TRBV7-2 and TRBJ2-1; TRBD2 might be the D (6 bases). V was shortened by 8 bases and J by 0 bases, with 14 bases between the two germline ends. The CDR3 is 15 amino acids. Germline loops: CDR1 SGHTA, CDR2 FQGNSA. The CDR3: CASSVRGNSYNEQFF. CDR3 nucleotides: TGTGCCAGCTCCGTCCGCGGGAACTCCTACAATGAGCAGTTCTTC. Complete variable domain (other parts from reference TRBV7-2 and TRBJ2-1): GAGVSQSPSNKVTEKGKDVELRCDPISGHTALYWYRQSLGQGLEFLIYFQGNSAPDKSGLPSDRFSAERTGGSVSTLTIQRTQQEDSAVYLCASSVRGNSYNEQFFGPGTRLTVL.